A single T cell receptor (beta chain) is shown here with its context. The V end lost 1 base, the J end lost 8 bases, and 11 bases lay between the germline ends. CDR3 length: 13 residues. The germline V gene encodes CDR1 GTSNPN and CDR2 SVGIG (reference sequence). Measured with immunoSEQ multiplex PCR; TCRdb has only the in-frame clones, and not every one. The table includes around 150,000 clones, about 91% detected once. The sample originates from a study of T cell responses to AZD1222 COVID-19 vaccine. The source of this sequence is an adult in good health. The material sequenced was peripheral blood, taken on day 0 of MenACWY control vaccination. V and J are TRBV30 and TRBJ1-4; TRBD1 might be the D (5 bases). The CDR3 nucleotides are TGTGCCTGGAGTGCAGGGCATGGCGAAAAACTGTTTTTT. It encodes CAWSAGHGEKLFF. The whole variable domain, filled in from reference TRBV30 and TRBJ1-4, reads SQTIHQWPATLVQPVGSPLSLECTVEGTSNPNLYWYRQAAGRGLQLLFYSVGIGQISSEVPQNLSASRPQDRQFILSSKKLLLSDSGFYLCAWSAGHGEKLFFGSGTQLSVL.